This T cell receptor beta chain was captured by sequencing in a study of T cell responses to AZD1222 COVID-19 vaccine. Method: immunoSEQ multiplex PCR; TCRdb's copy keeps in-frame clones and lacks some. The sample consists of just over 150,000 clones, 90% to 95% of them appearing once. Looked up from germline, CDR1 is LNHDA and CDR2 is SQIVND (reference sequence). The CDR3 consists of 13 residues. Trimming cost V 4 bases and J 4 bases, with 8 bases left between them. The sequence was collected from an adult who received the AZD1222 COVID-19 vaccine. This specimen was peripheral blood, taken 28 days after the second AZD1222 dose. The chain has TRBV19 and TRBJ2-1; D not resolved. The CDR3 nucleotides read TGTGCCAGTAGTACGGGCACTTACAATGAGCAGTTCTTC. Its protein is CASSTGTYNEQFF.